The rows below give T cell receptor beta chains drawn from one sample of a study of OX40 agonist ivuxolimab in advanced cancers. Using immunoSEQ multiplex PCR, the repertoire was profiled, and TCRdb retains in-frame clones only, with some absent. The data show tens of thousands of clones, roughly nine tenths seen once. The sample was CD4+ or CD8+ T cells sorted from blood, taken in a trial of the OX40 agonist ivuxolimab. These receptors originate from an adult with an advanced solid tumor such as melanoma, head and neck, liver or kidney cancer. Both conserved end residues are part of each CDR3. D genes are given only for firm matches. Rows may omit the clone size; those that give it use once, few, many or a size class.

abundance	j_gene	d_gene	v_gene	CDR3nt	CDR3aa
-	TRBJ2-1	-	TRBV7-8	TGTGCCAGCAGCTTAGATAGCAATGAGCAGTTCTTC	CASSLDSNEQFF
-	TRBJ2-3	TRBD1	TRBV7-9	TGTGCCAGCAGCCGGGACAGGGGGGCAGATACGCAGTATTTT	CASSRDRGADTQYF
-	TRBJ1-1	-	TRBV4-3	TGCGCCAGCAGCCAAGATCTATTCTCTGAAGCTTTCTTT	CASSQDLFSEAFF
-	TRBJ2-7	-	TRBV4-3	TGCGCCAGCAGCCAAGATGGGTTATACGAGCAGTACTTC	CASSQDGLYEQYF
-	TRBJ1-5	-	TRBV7-2	TGTGCCAGCAGCTTAGTCGAGGAAAGCAATCAGCCCCAGCATTTT	CASSLVEESNQPQHF
-	TRBJ1-4	-	TRBV6-5	TGTGCCAGCAGTTACTCGTACCGAGCAACTAATGAAAAACTGTTTTTT	CASSYSYRATNEKLFF
-	TRBJ2-3	-	TRBV28	TGTGCCATCGTCCGGAGCGGGAGCACAGATACGCAGTATTTT	CAIVRSGSTDTQYF
-	TRBJ2-7	TRBD2	TRBV7-2	TGTGCCAGCAGCTTAAACGAAGCGGGAGTCGACGAGCAGTACTTC	CASSLNEAGVDEQYF
-	TRBJ2-3	-	TRBV19	TGTGCCAGTAGTACTTCTCTAGGAGATACGCAGTATTTT	CASSTSLGDTQYF
-	TRBJ1-2	-	TRBV2	TGTGCCACTCCTCCGTTACCGCGGAGAGGCTACACCTTC	CATPPLPRRGYTF
-	TRBJ2-5	-	TRBV10-2	TGCGCCACCCGCGGGTATGACCAAGAGACCCAGTACTTC	CATRGYDQETQYF
-	TRBJ1-1	TRBD1	TRBV11-3	TGTGCCAGCAGCTCCGCTCCGGGACAGGGCACTGAAGCTTTCTTT	CASSSAPGQGTEAFF
-	TRBJ1-2	-	TRBV29-1	TGCAGCGTAGATAATAAAGGGTTGTCTAACTATGGCTACACCTTC	CSVDNKGLSNYGYTF
-	TRBJ2-5	-	TRBV5-1	TGCGCCAGCAGCTTGAGGTGGGTGCAAGAGACCCAGTACTTC	CASSLRWVQETQYF
-	TRBJ2-5	-	TRBV5-4	TGTGCCAGCAGCTCTACCTTTTATCAAGAGACCCAGTACTTC	CASSSTFYQETQYF
few	TRBJ2-7	-	TRBV5-6	TGTGCCAGCAGCCCCCGGGTGGGTTCTCGGATCGAGCAGTACTTC	CASSPRVGSRIEQYF
-	TRBJ2-3	-	TRBV29-1	TGCAGCGTTAAGGGCAGCGGCGGCACAGATACGCAGTATTTT	CSVKGSGGTDTQYF
-	TRBJ2-7	-	TRBV7-6	TGTGCCAGCAGCCTTTTCGAGGGCTCCTACGAGCAGTACTTC	CASSLFEGSYEQYF
-	TRBJ1-1	-	TRBV9	TGTGCCAGCAGCGCCTACATGGACACTGAAGCTTTCTTT	CASSAYMDTEAFF
-	TRBJ2-5	-	TRBV6-1	TGTGCCAGCCGGGACACCGGGGAGACCCAGTACTTC	CASRDTGETQYF
once	TRBJ1-1	-	TRBV6-5	TGTGCCAGCAGTTACCGTATAGGGAACACTGAAGCTTTCTTT	CASSYRIGNTEAFF
-	TRBJ1-2	-	TRBV4-1	TGCGCCAGCAGCCAAGAGGACGGACCTAACTATGGCTACACCTTC	CASSQEDGPNYGYTF
-	TRBJ2-2	-	TRBV28	TGTGCCAGCAGTTTTCCGTGGGCCAGAGCGAACACCGGGGAGCTGTTTTTT	CASSFPWARANTGELFF
-	TRBJ1-1	-	TRBV9	TGTGCCAGCAGCGTGGGGTCGGCGACCGAAGCTTTCTTT	CASSVGSATEAFF
-	TRBJ1-3	-	TRBV9	TGTGCCAGCAGCGTAAACAGGGATGGAGGAAACACCATATATTTT	CASSVNRDGGNTIYF
-	TRBJ2-6	TRBD1	TRBV7-8	TGTGCCAGCAGCTCGCCGATAGGGATCACAGGGGTGAGCTCTGGGGCCAACGTCCTGACTTTC	CASSSPIGITGVSSGANVLTF
-	TRBJ2-5	TRBD1	TRBV5-1	TGCGCCAGCAGCTCCCCGGGGACAGGGCGGGAGACCCAGTACTTC	CASSSPGTGRETQYF
-	TRBJ2-7	TRBD2	TRBV7-2	TGTGCCAGCAGCCCTAGCGGGGGTGGGGAGCAGTACTTC	CASSPSGGGEQYF
-	TRBJ2-1	-	TRBV27	TGTGCCAGCAGTTTAGTTAGCCGGTCCAATGAGCAGTTCTTC	CASSLVSRSNEQFF
-	TRBJ1-2	-	TRBV4-3	TGCGCCAGCAGCCAAGATTACACGCAGGGGCCTAACTATGGCTACACCTTC	CASSQDYTQGPNYGYTF
-	TRBJ2-6	-	TRBV25-1	TGTGCCAGCAGTGGTCAGCATGGACAAAGTCGGGCCAACGTCCTGACTTTC	CASSGQHGQSRANVLTF
once	TRBJ2-2	-	TRBV11-1	TGTGCCAGCAGCTTTATCGGGGCGGGGACCGGGGAGCTGTTTTTT	CASSFIGAGTGELFF